One sample yielded the 20 T cell receptor beta chains listed below, sequenced in a study of blood T cells in healthy people across ages. Primed by a sample-barcoded 5' primer and a J-beta primer mix, a second PCR proceeded for roughly 6 to 12 cycles. TCRdb analysed the 5' RACE reads with MiXCR anew, one entry per CDR3 protein. The sample includes about 1.5 million distinct CDR3 sequences, around 40% of them seen just once. Sequencing was done on a sample of blood. All receptors derive from a woman under 30 in good health.

The chain joins TRBV4-3 to TRBJ1-2; a weak D match, TRBD1 (5 bases). V was trimmed by 3 bases and J by 1 base, leaving 12 bases between them. Germline V gene data show CDR1 as LGHNA and CDR2 as YSLEER. The CDR3 sequence is 15 residues long. The CDR3, as DNA: TGCGCCAGCAGCCAGCAAAGGGGTAATAACTATGGCTACACCTTC. Protein sequence: CASSQQRGNNYGYTF.

The genes are TRBV12-3 or TRBV12-4 and TRBJ1-2, with D unclear. This CDR3 is 13 amino acids long. V was clipped by 0 bases and J by 4 bases, with 6 bases between them. CDR3 in DNA: TGTGCCAGCAGTTTAGCGCCAGTCTATGGCTACACCTTC. Its translation: CASSLAPVYGYTF.

This clonotype has just a few counts. The chain recombines TRBV4-3 with TRBJ1-2; no reliable D call. V was trimmed by 0 bases and J by 0 bases, leaving 11 bases between them. Germline V gene data show CDR1 as LGHNA and CDR2 as YSLEER. This CDR3 region has 16 residues. The CDR3 nucleotides are TGCGCCAGCAGCCAAGACGCGGACGCCACTAACTATGGCTACACCTTC. Translation: CASSQDADATNYGYTF.

Only a few counts were recorded for this clonotype. The CDR3: CASGQTGTGPYGYTF. The CDR3 DNA reads TGTGCCAGCGGACAAACCGGGACAGGTCCCTATGGCTACACCTTC. The rearrangement joins TRBV25-1 to TRBJ1-2; 8 positions agree with TRBD1. After removal of 8 bases from V and 4 bases from J, the junction contained 12 bases not matched to a gene. The CDR3 length is 15 residues. Germline V gene data show CDR1 as MGHDK and CDR2 as SYGVNS.

The chain recombines TRBV6-6 with TRBJ1-4; D ambiguous. V was pared by 2 bases and J by 4 bases, with 11 bases between. Germline CDR1 and CDR2: MNHNY and SVGAGI (reference sequence). The CDR3 is made up of 15 amino acids. CDR3 DNA sequence: TGTGCCAGCAGTTACCAGCTTTTGGTTAATGAAAAACTGTTTTTT. Translating it yields CASSYQLLVNEKLFF.

The chain employs TRBV20-1 and TRBJ1-4; D is uncertain. Trimming took 5 bases from V and 7 from J, leaving 11 bases between them. From germline, CDR1 is DFQATT and CDR2 SNEGSKA (reference sequence). The CDR3 consists of 12 residues. CDR3 DNA sequence: TGCAGTGCTCTAGGACGTGTTGAAAAACTGTTTTTT. This translates into CSALGRVEKLFF.

J is TRBJ1-5 and V is TRBV20-1, with a possible D match to TRBD1 (5 bases). The germline gives CDR1 DFQATT, CDR2 SNEGSKA (reference sequence). This CDR3 is 13 amino acids long. V dropped 5 bases and J dropped 5 bases, with 13 bases sitting between them. CDR3: CSASGGIYQPQHF. The CDR3 DNA is TGCAGTGCTTCTGGGGGGATTTATCAGCCCCAGCATTTT.

In this sample, this clonotype turned up many times. This may arise from a read error, as a much more abundant clone is one base away. The chain joins TRBV12-3 or TRBV12-4 to TRBJ2-1; no definite D call. The tail of the sequence fits TRBJ2-7 better, so the J call may be wrong. The CDR3 extends over 13 amino acids. The CDR3 region is CASSFSSYNEQYF. DNA of the CDR3: TGTGCCAGCAGTTTTAGCTCCTACAATGAGCAGTACTTC.

The chain couples TRBV12-5 to TRBJ2-1, with D possibly being TRBD2 (7 bases). This CDR3 has 16 amino acids. V was cut by 2 bases and J by 10 bases, with 21 bases left in between. The V gene's germline CDR1 is LGHNT and CDR2 FRNRAP. The CDR3 spells CASGLNAGAPLNEQFF. Here the CDR3 DNA reads TGTGCTAGTGGTTTGAATGCGGGGGCGCCCCTTAACGAGCAGTTCTTC. Full variable domain (remainder filled in from reference TRBV12-5 and TRBJ2-1): DARVTQTPRHKVTEMGQEVTMRCQPILGHNTVFWYRQTMMQGLELLAYFRNRAPLDDSGMPKDRFSAEMPDATLATLKIQPSEPRDSAVYFCASGLNAGAPLNEQFFGPGTRLTVL.

CDR3 loop: CASSQETTVSYNEQFF. CDR3 DNA sequence: TGCGCCAGCAGCCAAGAGACGACAGTCTCCTACAATGAGCAGTTCTTC. The genes are TRBV4-1 and TRBJ2-1, with D possibly TRBD1 on 5 matching bases. This CDR3 is 16 amino acids long. Germline V gene sequence: CDR1 MGHRA, CDR2 YSYEKL. Trimming stripped 0 bases from V and 0 bases from J, with 9 bases between.

This clonotype was recorded a few times. The chain combines TRBV12-3 or TRBV12-4 with TRBJ2-5; D gene ambiguous. The CDR3 is 17 residues long. V was clipped by 4 bases and J by 5 bases, with 23 bases between them. In nucleotides, the CDR3 is TGTGCCAGCAGTTCCCTTCGGAAACCCGATTTTGGGGAGACCCAGTACTTC. Translating it yields CASSSLRKPDFGETQYF.

About this clonotype: At one boundary the junction diverges from the germline segment, which might be a read error. J is TRBJ1-1 and V is TRBV29-1; D is uncertain. The CDR3 is 11 amino acids. The germline V gene has CDR1 SQVTM and CDR2 ANQGSEA. The CDR3 nucleotides read TGCAGCGGTGAAAGGCCTACCAAAGCTTTCTTT. It is translated as CSGERPTKAFF. The whole variable domain, filled in from reference TRBV29-1 and TRBJ1-1, reads SAVISQKPSRDICQRGTSLTIQCQVDSQVTMMFWYRQQPGQSLTLIATANQGSEATYESGFVIDKFPISRPNLTFSTLTVSNMSPEDSSIYLCSGERPTKAFFGQGTRLTVV.

The chain employs TRBV4-3 and TRBJ2-5, with D possibly matching TRBD1 (5 bases). The germline V gene encodes CDR1 LGHNA and CDR2 YSLEER. Between the trimmed V and J ends, which lost 1 base and 11 bases, there was a span of 14 bases. The CDR3 is made up of 13 amino acids. The CDR3 here is CASSQVQGNGQYF. The CDR3 bases are TGCGCCAGCAGCCAAGTGCAGGGTAACGGGCAGTACTTC.

This clonotype was picked up a small number of times. The V gene is TRBV7-3, the J gene TRBJ2-1, with TRBD2 matching over 7 bases. Germline assignment: CDR1 SGHTA and CDR2 FQGTGA. This CDR3 is built from 14 residues. V shed 6 bases and J 2 bases; nucleotides not matched to a gene: 4. CDR3 bases: TGTGCCAGCAGGTCCAGCGGGGCCTACAATGAGCAGTTCTTC. Translating it yields CASRSSGAYNEQFF. The whole variable domain, filled in from reference TRBV7-3 and TRBJ2-1, reads GAGVSQTPSNKVTEKGKYVELRCDPISGHTALYWYRQSLGQGPEFLIYFQGTGAADDSGLPNDRFFAVRPEGSVSTLKIQRTERGDSAVYLCASRSSGAYNEQFFGPGTRLTVL.

As regards this clonotype: The junction departs from the called germline gene at one end, perhaps through a read error. The chain links TRBV13 to TRBJ1-5; D might be TRBD1 (5 bases). This CDR3 region has 12 residues. Per the germline V gene, CDR1 is PRHDT and CDR2 is FYEKMQ (reference sequence). The CDR3 sequence: CASSVGLQPRHF. For the CDR3, the DNA is TGTGCCAGCAGCGTGGGACTTCAGCCCCGGCATTTT.

The genes are TRBV20-1 and TRBJ2-3; D is perhaps TRBD2 (6 bases). The CDR3 is 12 residues long. Germline V CDR1 and CDR2: DFQATT, SNEGSKA (reference sequence). Trimming cost V 5 bases and J 10 bases, with 16 bases left between them. CDR3 sequence reads: CSAEVRRDSQYF. The CDR3, as DNA: TGCAGTGCTGAAGTCCGGCGGGATTCGCAGTATTTT.

The chain joins TRBV4-2 to TRBJ2-3; the D is unclear. Germline V lookup: CDR1 LGHNA, CDR2 YNFKEQ. V was trimmed by 1 base and J by 6 bases, leaving 11 bases between them. The CDR3 length is 14 residues. The CDR3 nucleotides read TGTGCCAGCAGCCAAGTCGGTCATCGGGATACGCAGTATTTT. Its protein is CASSQVGHRDTQYF.

This clonotype appeared a few times. V usage is TRBV6-2 or TRBV6-3 and J usage is TRBJ1-2, with D unresolved. The germline V gene encodes CDR1 MNHEY and CDR2 SVGEGT. The V and J ends lost 2 bases and 0 bases respectively, with 7 bases between them. This CDR3 has 14 residues. The CDR3 loop reads CASSYTGPNYGYTF. The CDR3 DNA reads as TGTGCCAGCAGTTACACCGGGCCTAACTATGGCTACACCTTC.

CDR3 residues: CASSSRGFRTEAFF. CDR3 nucleotides: TGTGCCAGCAGCTCCAGGGGTTTCAGAACTGAAGCTTTCTTT. The chain recombines TRBV5-6 with TRBJ1-1; possible D gene TRBD1, 6 bases. CDR1 SGHDT and CDR2 YYEEEE come from the germline V gene. Trimming stripped 3 bases from V and 5 bases from J, with 14 bases between. The CDR3 covers 14 residues.

This chain uses TRBV6-6 with TRBJ2-1; perhaps TRBD1 as D (6 bases). This CDR3 has 16 amino acids. The germline V gene has CDR1 MNHNY and CDR2 SVGAGI (reference sequence). Trimming pared 5 bases from V and 0 bases from J, leaving 14 bases between. DNA for the CDR3: TGTGCCAGCAGTGCCCCGGACAGAATCTCCTACAATGAGCAGTTCTTC. As protein: CASSAPDRISYNEQFF.